Listed below are T cell receptor beta chains from one sample, sequenced in a study of a mutant IDH1 vaccine in newly diagnosed glioma. The table came from immunoSEQ multiplex PCR; TCRdb's copy has only in-frame clones and leaves some out. The sample has about 30,000 clones, roughly 82% seen once; the top ten hold roughly a fifth. Sequenced material: PBMCs, taken from a glioma patient treated with radiotherapy, temozolomide or both. All receptors come from a man under 40 with glioma. Each CDR3 is given with its conserved first and last residue. Each record gives: clone size, CDR3 length, V gene, D gene, J gene, CDR3 protein, CDR3 DNA. The D gene is left open where the match is weak. Size values are once, few and many counts, or a class for expanded clones, and some rows have none.

clone size: -; CDR3 length: 16; V gene: TRBV19; D gene: TRBD1; J gene: TRBJ2-2; CDR3 protein: CASRQTGTGDAGELFF; CDR3 DNA: TGTGCCAGTAGGCAGACCGGGACAGGGGACGCCGGGGAGCTGTTTTTT
clone size: -; CDR3 length: 14; V gene: TRBV7-9; D gene: -; J gene: TRBJ1-3; CDR3 protein: CASRRGGSGNTIYF; CDR3 DNA: TGTGCCAGCAGGAGGGGGGGTTCTGGAAACACCATATATTTT
clone size: -; CDR3 length: 16; V gene: TRBV29-1; D gene: TRBD2; J gene: TRBJ2-7; CDR3 protein: CSFNHPGLANTYEQYF; CDR3 DNA: TGCAGCTTCAACCACCCGGGACTAGCGAATACCTACGAGCAGTACTTC
clone size: -; CDR3 length: 16; V gene: TRBV30; D gene: TRBD1; J gene: TRBJ1-6; CDR3 protein: CAWSHRDRAYNSPLHF; CDR3 DNA: TGTGCCTGGAGTCATCGTGACAGGGCCTATAATTCACCCCTCCACTTT
clone size: -; CDR3 length: 18; V gene: TRBV4-1; D gene: TRBD2; J gene: TRBJ2-7; CDR3 protein: CASSPAGTSGRNSYEQYF; CDR3 DNA: TGCGCCAGCAGCCCAGCCGGGACTAGCGGGAGAAACTCCTACGAGCAGTACTTC
clone size: -; CDR3 length: 12; V gene: TRBV28; D gene: -; J gene: TRBJ1-5; CDR3 protein: CASSQNSDSAHF; CDR3 DNA: TGTGCCAGCAGTCAGAACTCGGACAGCGCGCATTTT
clone size: once; CDR3 length: 14; V gene: TRBV27; D gene: -; J gene: TRBJ2-5; CDR3 protein: CASSSSGGGETQYF; CDR3 DNA: TGTGCCAGCAGTTCATCGGGGGGCGGAGAGACCCAGTACTTC
clone size: -; CDR3 length: 13; V gene: TRBV10-2; D gene: TRBD1; J gene: TRBJ1-1; CDR3 protein: CAVGTGEGTEAFF; CDR3 DNA: TGCGCCGTAGGGACAGGGGAGGGCACTGAAGCTTTCTTT
clone size: -; CDR3 length: 16; V gene: TRBV7-8; D gene: -; J gene: TRBJ2-7; CDR3 protein: CASSLGTPGLPYEQYF; CDR3 DNA: TGTGCCAGCAGCTTAGGGACGCCGGGCCTACCCTACGAGCAGTACTTC
clone size: once; CDR3 length: 12; V gene: TRBV7-8; D gene: TRBD1; J gene: TRBJ2-7; CDR3 protein: CAIRQGTEKQYF; CDR3 DNA: TGTGCCATCCGACAGGGTACGGAAAAGCAGTACTTC
clone size: -; CDR3 length: 13; V gene: TRBV14; D gene: -; J gene: TRBJ1-1; CDR3 protein: CASSQSRVTEAFF; CDR3 DNA: TGTGCCAGCAGCCAATCCAGGGTAACTGAAGCTTTCTTT
clone size: -; CDR3 length: 15; V gene: TRBV9; D gene: -; J gene: TRBJ2-3; CDR3 protein: CASSPYLGGTDTQYF; CDR3 DNA: TGTGCCAGCAGCCCCTACTTGGGAGGCACAGATACGCAGTATTTT
clone size: -; CDR3 length: 15; V gene: TRBV4-3; D gene: -; J gene: TRBJ2-1; CDR3 protein: CASSQDPPDYNEQFF; CDR3 DNA: TGCGCCAGCAGCCAAGATCCCCCTGACTACAATGAGCAGTTCTTC
clone size: -; CDR3 length: 17; V gene: TRBV7-2; D gene: TRBD1; J gene: TRBJ2-1; CDR3 protein: CASSLARDSFLPKEQFF; CDR3 DNA: TGTGCCAGCAGCTTAGCGAGGGACAGTTTCCTCCCTAAAGAGCAGTTCTTC
clone size: few; CDR3 length: 15; V gene: TRBV4-1; D gene: -; J gene: TRBJ1-1; CDR3 protein: CASSQDRGWRTEAFF; CDR3 DNA: TGCGCCAGCAGCCAAGACAGGGGATGGAGAACTGAAGCTTTCTTT
clone size: -; CDR3 length: 13; V gene: TRBV19; D gene: TRBD1; J gene: TRBJ2-7; CDR3 protein: CASSIGAGGEQYF; CDR3 DNA: TGTGCCAGTAGTATCGGGGCAGGGGGAGAGCAGTACTTC
clone size: -; CDR3 length: 12; V gene: TRBV19; D gene: -; J gene: TRBJ1-1; CDR3 protein: CASSISAGEAFF; CDR3 DNA: TGTGCCAGTAGTATCTCGGCAGGTGAAGCTTTCTTT
clone size: -; CDR3 length: 12; V gene: TRBV29-1; D gene: -; J gene: TRBJ1-2; CDR3 protein: CSVAGREYGYTF; CDR3 DNA: TGCAGCGTTGCAGGCAGGGAGTATGGCTACACCTTC
clone size: few; CDR3 length: 16; V gene: TRBV5-1; D gene: -; J gene: TRBJ2-1; CDR3 protein: CASSLEGRTDFNEQFF; CDR3 DNA: TGCGCCAGCAGCCTAGAGGGACGGACCGATTTCAATGAGCAGTTCTTC
clone size: -; CDR3 length: 16; V gene: TRBV4-1; D gene: TRBD2; J gene: TRBJ2-3; CDR3 protein: CASSQDSGGYRSTQYF; CDR3 DNA: TGCGCCAGCAGCCAAGATAGCGGGGGGTACCGCAGTACGCAGTATTTT
clone size: -; CDR3 length: 14; V gene: TRBV5-1; D gene: -; J gene: TRBJ1-5; CDR3 protein: CASSLGGPDQPQHF; CDR3 DNA: TGCGCCAGCAGCTTGGGGGGCCCGGATCAGCCCCAGCATTTT
clone size: -; CDR3 length: 13; V gene: TRBV6-5; D gene: -; J gene: TRBJ2-5; CDR3 protein: CASSPANQETQYF; CDR3 DNA: TGTGCCAGCAGCCCCGCCAACCAAGAGACCCAGTACTTC
clone size: -; CDR3 length: 14; V gene: TRBV5-8; D gene: -; J gene: TRBJ2-7; CDR3 protein: CASSYDRNAYEQYF; CDR3 DNA: TGTGCCAGCAGCTACGACAGGAATGCCTACGAGCAGTACTTC
clone size: -; CDR3 length: 15; V gene: TRBV13; D gene: -; J gene: TRBJ2-2; CDR3 protein: CASSLGTANTGELFF; CDR3 DNA: TGTGCCAGCAGCTTGGGGACCGCGAACACCGGGGAGCTGTTTTTT
clone size: once; CDR3 length: 12; V gene: TRBV9; D gene: -; J gene: TRBJ2-2; CDR3 protein: CASSYNTGELFF; CDR3 DNA: TGTGCCAGCAGTTACAACACCGGGGAGCTGTTTTTT
clone size: -; CDR3 length: 13; V gene: TRBV5-4; D gene: TRBD1; J gene: TRBJ1-4; CDR3 protein: CASSITGAEKLFF; CDR3 DNA: TGTGCCAGCAGCATTACAGGGGCTGAAAAACTGTTTTTT
clone size: once; CDR3 length: 14; V gene: TRBV4-1; D gene: -; J gene: TRBJ2-7; CDR3 protein: CASSLRLGSYEQYF; CDR3 DNA: TGCGCCAGCAGCTTGCGACTGGGCTCCTACGAGCAGTACTTC
clone size: -; CDR3 length: 15; V gene: TRBV5-6; D gene: -; J gene: TRBJ2-7; CDR3 protein: CASSLADRSTYEQYF; CDR3 DNA: TGTGCCAGCAGCTTGGCAGACAGGTCGACCTACGAGCAGTACTTC
clone size: -; CDR3 length: 14; V gene: TRBV25-1; D gene: -; J gene: TRBJ2-2; CDR3 protein: CASSDRGAAGELFF; CDR3 DNA: TGTGCCAGCAGCGACCGTGGGGCGGCCGGGGAGCTGTTTTTT
clone size: -; CDR3 length: 15; V gene: TRBV15; D gene: -; J gene: TRBJ2-1; CDR3 protein: CATSRDVSSYNEQFF; CDR3 DNA: TGTGCCACCAGCAGAGATGTGAGCTCCTACAATGAGCAGTTCTTC
clone size: -; CDR3 length: 13; V gene: TRBV4-1; D gene: -; J gene: TRBJ2-7; CDR3 protein: CASSNRERDEQYF; CDR3 DNA: TGCGCCAGCAGCAACAGGGAACGGGACGAGCAGTACTTC
clone size: few; CDR3 length: 15; V gene: TRBV5-4; D gene: -; J gene: TRBJ1-1; CDR3 protein: CASSSITVMNTEAFF; CDR3 DNA: TGTGCCAGCAGCTCCATAACGGTCATGAACACTGAAGCTTTCTTT
clone size: -; CDR3 length: 16; V gene: TRBV7-2; D gene: -; J gene: TRBJ1-5; CDR3 protein: CASSLSPSQSNQPQHF; CDR3 DNA: TGTGCCAGCAGCTTAAGCCCTAGTCAGAGCAATCAGCCCCAGCATTTT
clone size: -; CDR3 length: 12; V gene: TRBV30; D gene: -; J gene: TRBJ2-1; CDR3 protein: CAWSVTSSEQFF; CDR3 DNA: TGTGCCTGGAGTGTAACAAGTTCTGAGCAGTTCTTC
clone size: -; CDR3 length: 14; V gene: TRBV6-6; D gene: TRBD1; J gene: TRBJ2-7; CDR3 protein: CASSYLQGSYEQYF; CDR3 DNA: TGTGCCAGCAGTTACCTACAGGGGAGTTACGAGCAGTACTTC
clone size: -; CDR3 length: 14; V gene: TRBV9; D gene: -; J gene: TRBJ1-2; CDR3 protein: CASSEGGGPYGYTF; CDR3 DNA: TGTGCCAGCAGCGAGGGCGGGGGACCTTACGGCTACACCTTC
clone size: -; CDR3 length: 14; V gene: TRBV4-1; D gene: -; J gene: TRBJ2-7; CDR3 protein: CASRPHLTSYEQYF; CDR3 DNA: TGCGCCAGCAGGCCACACCTTACTTCCTACGAGCAGTACTTC
clone size: -; CDR3 length: 14; V gene: TRBV2; D gene: -; J gene: TRBJ1-1; CDR3 protein: CASRREGENTEAFF; CDR3 DNA: TGTGCCAGCAGGAGGGAAGGGGAGAACACTGAAGCTTTCTTT
clone size: once; CDR3 length: 14; V gene: TRBV6-6; D gene: TRBD1; J gene: TRBJ2-3; CDR3 protein: CASRDRGSTDTQYF; CDR3 DNA: TGTGCCAGCAGGGACAGGGGGAGCACAGATACGCAGTATTTT
clone size: -; CDR3 length: 13; V gene: TRBV27; D gene: -; J gene: TRBJ2-7; CDR3 protein: CASAPDSTYEQYF; CDR3 DNA: TGTGCCAGTGCCCCGGACAGTACCTACGAGCAGTACTTC
clone size: -; CDR3 length: 13; V gene: TRBV25-1; D gene: -; J gene: TRBJ2-5; CDR3 protein: CASSDRPQETQYF; CDR3 DNA: TGTGCCAGCAGTGACAGACCGCAAGAGACCCAGTACTTC
clone size: -; CDR3 length: 17; V gene: TRBV5-6; D gene: -; J gene: TRBJ2-7; CDR3 protein: CASSQTTVRTNLYEQYF; CDR3 DNA: TGTGCCAGCAGCCAGACGACAGTCCGAACAAACCTCTACGAGCAGTACTTC
clone size: -; CDR3 length: 16; V gene: TRBV6-6; D gene: -; J gene: TRBJ1-4; CDR3 protein: CASSQGVRESNEKLFF; CDR3 DNA: TGTGCCAGCAGTCAAGGGGTGAGGGAATCAAATGAAAAACTGTTTTTT
clone size: few; CDR3 length: 14; V gene: TRBV7-9; D gene: -; J gene: TRBJ2-3; CDR3 protein: CASSLGASTDTQYF; CDR3 DNA: TGTGCCAGCAGCTTAGGGGCCAGCACAGATACGCAGTATTTT
clone size: -; CDR3 length: 15; V gene: TRBV9; D gene: -; J gene: TRBJ2-1; CDR3 protein: CASSSRVSAGNEQFF; CDR3 DNA: TGTGCCAGCAGCTCGAGAGTGTCTGCGGGCAATGAGCAGTTCTTC
clone size: -; CDR3 length: 14; V gene: TRBV9; D gene: -; J gene: TRBJ2-1; CDR3 protein: CASSVSGVYNEQFF; CDR3 DNA: TGTGCCAGCAGCGTATCCGGGGTATACAATGAGCAGTTCTTC
clone size: -; CDR3 length: 15; V gene: TRBV5-6; D gene: TRBD1; J gene: TRBJ2-5; CDR3 protein: CASSLRQGAQGTQYF; CDR3 DNA: TGTGCCAGCAGCTTGAGACAGGGGGCGCAGGGTACCCAGTACTTC
clone size: -; CDR3 length: 15; V gene: TRBV19; D gene: -; J gene: TRBJ1-1; CDR3 protein: CASSGRTDMNTEAFF; CDR3 DNA: TGTGCCAGTTCCGGCCGAACTGACATGAACACTGAAGCTTTCTTT
clone size: few; CDR3 length: 16; V gene: TRBV7-3; D gene: -; J gene: TRBJ1-4; CDR3 protein: CASSLGPPGDNEKLFF; CDR3 DNA: TGTGCCAGCAGCTTAGGGCCTCCGGGGGACAATGAAAAACTGTTTTTT
clone size: -; CDR3 length: 15; V gene: TRBV27; D gene: TRBD1; J gene: TRBJ1-6; CDR3 protein: CASRSRQGNISPLHF; CDR3 DNA: TGTGCCAGCAGATCTCGACAGGGAAATATTTCACCCCTCCACTTT
clone size: -; CDR3 length: 16; V gene: TRBV30; D gene: -; J gene: TRBJ1-4; CDR3 protein: CAWSGHAQGIREKLFF; CDR3 DNA: TGTGCCTGGAGTGGCCACGCACAGGGAATAAGGGAAAAACTGTTTTTT
clone size: -; CDR3 length: 16; V gene: TRBV9; D gene: -; J gene: TRBJ2-1; CDR3 protein: CASSPSSGLLGHEQFF; CDR3 DNA: TGTGCCAGCAGCCCCTCCTCGGGACTCCTCGGTCATGAGCAGTTCTTC
clone size: few; CDR3 length: 14; V gene: TRBV7-6; D gene: -; J gene: TRBJ1-1; CDR3 protein: CASRFLGQGGEAFF; CDR3 DNA: TGTGCCAGCAGGTTCTTAGGGCAGGGTGGGGAAGCTTTCTTT
clone size: -; CDR3 length: 14; V gene: TRBV29-1; D gene: TRBD1; J gene: TRBJ2-5; CDR3 protein: CSVETGGGQETQYF; CDR3 DNA: TGCAGCGTTGAAACAGGGGGCGGACAAGAGACCCAGTACTTC
clone size: once; CDR3 length: 13; V gene: TRBV5-6; D gene: -; J gene: TRBJ2-3; CDR3 protein: CASSFTGVNTQYF; CDR3 DNA: TGTGCCAGCAGCTTTACGGGAGTGAATACGCAGTATTTT
clone size: once; CDR3 length: 14; V gene: TRBV4-3; D gene: -; J gene: TRBJ1-4; CDR3 protein: CASKSGGANEKLFF; CDR3 DNA: TGCGCCAGCAAATCAGGCGGTGCGAATGAAAAACTGTTTTTT
clone size: -; CDR3 length: 12; V gene: TRBV2; D gene: TRBD2; J gene: TRBJ2-1; CDR3 protein: CASSRLAGGRFF; CDR3 DNA: TGTGCCAGCAGTAGGCTAGCGGGAGGGCGGTTCTTC
clone size: -; CDR3 length: 15; V gene: TRBV4-1; D gene: -; J gene: TRBJ2-3; CDR3 protein: CASSQAGHDTDTQYF; CDR3 DNA: TGCGCCAGCAGCCAAGCCGGGCATGACACAGATACGCAGTATTTT